This T cell receptor (beta chain) is drawn from a study of cytomegalovirus exposure and HLA in healthy donors. Study-wide context: Among the 398 genotyped donors, more than 70% were placed in the Caucasian-associated ancestry cluster.

It was with 60 Vbeta and 13 Jbeta primers that the PCR ran. Profiling relied on immunoSEQ multiplex PCR, and the TCRdb table lists in-frame clones only, not all of them. The data hold just under 250,000 clones, with about four fifths observed a single time. Germline CDR1 SGDLS, CDR2 YYNGEE. The CDR3 extends over 21 amino acids. The junction had 19 bases not matched to a gene; V was cut back by 3 bases and J by 0 bases. Specimen: PBMCs. The TCR sequence derives from a woman aged 40 to 49 in good health and CMV-seropositive. This chain connects TRBV9 to TRBJ2-1; 9 bases align to TRBD2. In DNA, the CDR3 is TGTGCCAGCAGCGACCTGGTGGCGGGGGGGGTTCCCATTTCCTCCTACAATGAGCAGTTCTTC. The encoded protein is CASSDLVAGGVPISSYNEQFF.